The clone carrying this TCR beta chain was seen repeatedly, ten times or more. Its antigen is undetermined. Germline CDR1 is LNHNV and CDR2 is YYDKDF (reference sequence). This CDR3 comprises 12 residues. The germline V and J ends were trimmed by 3 bases and 10 bases, with 10 bases remaining between them. Next came a second PCR, run for 7 to 11 cycles, which used a sample-barcoded 5' primer along with a J-beta primer mix. Each TCR beta cDNA got a 12-nucleotide random molecular identifier. TCRdb called the 5' RACE reads again in MiXCR, with one record for every CDR3 protein. The table records around 870,000 distinct CDR3 sequences, roughly 26% of them present only once. These data originate in a study of blood T cells in healthy people across ages. Study outcomes and limitations: More naive CD4+ cells and higher diversity marked long-lived donors relative to aged donors. Observed TCR beta diversity per million T cells went down as age went up. This fall followed a roughly linear course with age.

Whenever a sample was processed, at least 7 million PBMCs were isolated. This TCR was sampled from a woman of 80 years or more in good health. This rearrangement joins TRBV15 to TRBJ2-1, with D perhaps TRBD1 (6 bases). Sequencing was performed on blood. CDR3 region: CATSRKGVEQFF. The CDR3 bases are TGTGCCACCAGCAGGAAGGGGGTAGAGCAGTTCTTC.